These 24 T cell receptor beta chains share one sample of origin, sequenced in a study of Graves' ophthalmopathy and Graves' hyperthyroidism. TCR beta CDR3 regions were amplified from RNA transcripts. First-round RT-PCR used HTBI primers; second-round multiplex PCR followed. TCRdb reprocessed the multiplex PCR reads with MiXCR, giving one entry per CDR3 protein. Of around 400,000 distinct CDR3 sequences detected, under 25% appear once; the ten largest clones hold around 3.2%. The sample was peripheral blood. Receptors were obtained from a woman younger than 30 with stable Graves' hyperthyroidism.

This clonotype was recorded many times. DNA for the CDR3: TGCAGTGCTGCACAGGGAGCCAAAAACATTCAGTACTTC. It codes for CSAAQGAKNIQYF. V and J are TRBV20-1 and TRBJ2-4, with a possible D match to TRBD1 (6 bases). Trimming pared 5 bases from V and 0 bases from J, leaving 8 bases between. CDR3 length: 13 residues. CDR1 is DFQATT and CDR2 is SNEGSKA in the germline V gene (reference sequence).

This clonotype was seen repeatedly, ten times or more. This sequence joins TRBV19 and TRBJ1-1, with 8 bases identical to TRBD1. Germline CDR1 LNHDA, CDR2 SQIVND (reference sequence). The V and J ends lost 4 bases and 1 base, in that order; junction bases with no gene match: 5. CDR3 length: 15 amino acids. The CDR3 DNA reads TGTGCCAGTAGTACGACAGGGGAGGCGAACACTGAAGCTTTCTTT. Its translation: CASSTTGEANTEAFF.

This clonotype was detected many times. The chain employs TRBV2 and TRBJ2-7; D uncertain. Between the trimmed V and J ends, which lost 6 bases and 3 bases, there was a span of 6 bases. Germline V gene lookup returns CDR1 SNHLY and CDR2 FYNNEI. There are 11 residues in the CDR3. CDR3: CASSPVYEQYF. For the CDR3, the DNA is TGTGCCAGCAGCCCCGTCTACGAGCAGTACTTC.

This clonotype was counted at least ten times. V usage is TRBV29-1 and J usage is TRBJ2-7; D is perhaps TRBD2 (5 bases). V lost 6 bases and J 5 bases, leaving 17 bases between the germline ends. CDR3 length: 13 amino acids. Germline CDR1 is SQVTM and CDR2 is ANQGSEA. The CDR3 protein is CSVVAPDVHEQYF. The CDR3 region has the DNA TGCAGCGTCGTAGCGCCCGACGTCCACGAGCAGTACTTC.

This chain connects TRBV18 to TRBJ2-3; D uncertain. This CDR3 has 16 amino acids. V shed 0 bases and J shed 1 base, with 11 bases lying between them. Germline V lookup: CDR1 KGHSH, CDR2 LQKENI. The CDR3 nucleotides are TGTGCCAGCTCACCACCGTCCGGCCCCGGCACAGATACGCAGTATTTT. Encoded protein: CASSPPSGPGTDTQYF.

This clonotype was counted ten times or more. The chain couples TRBV6-5 to TRBJ1-5, with TRBD1 matching over 8 bases. The CDR3 covers 16 residues. After removal of 6 bases from V and 3 bases from J, the junction contained 10 bases not matched to a gene. The germline CDR1 and CDR2 sequences are MNHEY and SVGAGI. The CDR3 nucleotides are TGTGCCAGCAGCCAAGAAGGACAGGGTGACAATCAGCCCCAGCATTTT. It is translated as CASSQEGQGDNQPQHF.

This clonotype appeared many times. The chain links TRBV6-2 or TRBV6-3 to TRBJ1-5, with unresolved D. CDR1 is MNHEY and CDR2 is SVGEGT in the germline V gene. The CDR3 length is 13 residues. With 0 bases removed from V and 10 bases from J, the gap between germline ends came to 10 bases. CDR3 in DNA: TGTGCCAGCAGTTACTCGTCAGGCAGACCCCAGCATTTT. Encoded protein: CASSYSSGRPQHF.

This clonotype has only a few counts. This sequence joins TRBV11-1 and TRBJ2-5; TRBD1 agrees at 9 bases. This CDR3 contains 15 residues. Germline loops: CDR1 SGHAT, CDR2 FQDESV (reference sequence). The V gene end was trimmed by 4 bases and the J gene end by 5 bases; junction bases not matched to a gene: 8. The CDR3 coding sequence is TGTGCCAGCAGCTACGGGACAGGGAGGGATGAGACCCAGTACTTC. It specifies CASSYGTGRDETQYF.

This clonotype was counted ten times or more. The chain uses TRBV12-5 and TRBJ1-5; the match to TRBD1 covers 7 bases. V gave up 6 bases and J gave up 3 bases; unmatched junction bases: 17. The CDR3 is 18 residues long. Looked up from germline, CDR1 is LGHNT and CDR2 is FRNRAP. The CDR3 reads CASGPPGGCDGANQPQHF. Written as DNA, the CDR3 is TGTGCTAGTGGGCCTCCAGGGGGATGCGACGGAGCCAATCAGCCCCAGCATTTT.

The rearrangement links TRBV20-1 to TRBJ2-5; the match to TRBD2 covers 9 bases. From germline, CDR1 is DFQATT and CDR2 SNEGSKA (reference sequence). The CDR3 is 14 amino acids. After removal of 7 bases from V and 11 bases from J, the junction contained 17 bases not matched to a gene. CDR3 nucleotide sequence: TGCAGTGTATTGTCTAGCGGGGCCTACAATGAGCAGTACTTC. The encoded protein is CSVLSSGAYNEQYF.

With respect to this clonotype: A much larger clone differs from this one at a single base, so this may be a read error. The V call is TRBV4-1, the J call TRBJ2-7; D unresolved. The germline CDR1 and CDR2 sequences are MGHRA and YSYEKL. The CDR3 is 14 residues long. CDR3 sequence reads: CAGSQQTLGYEQYF. The CDR3 DNA sequence: TGCGCCGGCAGCCAACAGACCCTCGGCTACGAGCAGTACTTC.

This clonotype has at least ten counts. The gene calls are TRBV10-3 and TRBJ1-6; 12 nucleotides line up with TRBD1. CDR3 size: 14 residues. V lost 7 bases, J lost 10 bases, and 5 bases stayed unmatched. Germline loops: CDR1 ENHRY, CDR2 SYGVKD. CDR3 in amino acids: CAITQGQGASPLHF. Written as DNA, the CDR3 is TGTGCCATCACCCAGGGACAGGGGGCCTCACCCCTCCACTTT.

This clonotype occurred many times. This chain connects TRBV11-2 to TRBJ1-4; D is undetermined. Trimming pared 10 bases from V and 4 bases from J, leaving 7 bases between. Germline CDR1 reads SGHAT; CDR2 reads FQNNGV. There are 11 residues in the CDR3. For the CDR3, the DNA is TGTGCCACTAAGGGTAATGAAAAACTGTTTTTT. This gives the protein CATKGNEKLFF.

This clonotype has ten or more counts. V is TRBV6-1 and J is TRBJ2-7; the D is unclear. The germline V gene encodes CDR1 MNHNS and CDR2 SASEGT. Between the trimmed V and J ends, which lost 4 bases and 3 bases, there was a span of 13 bases. CDR3 size: 14 residues. DNA of the CDR3: TGTGCCAGCAGTGTCGACCCGGACCACTACGAGCAGTACTTC. Translated, it gives CASSVDPDHYEQYF.

The gene calls are TRBV28 and TRBJ2-7, with TRBD2 matching 10 bases. The CDR3 extends over 15 amino acids. Germline trimming cut 5 bases from V and 5 bases from J; bases unmatched to any gene: 9. The germline gives CDR1 MDHEN, CDR2 SYDVKM. The CDR3, as DNA: TGTGCCAGCAGTCCCCCTAGCGGGAGAACCGACGAGCAGTACTTC. Translating it yields CASSPPSGRTDEQYF.

This clonotype was observed many times. The genes are TRBV12-3 or TRBV12-4 and TRBJ1-1; no clear D. The V gene lost 0 bases and the J gene lost 1 base, with 12 bases spanning the gap. The CDR3 is made up of 16 amino acids. CDR3 region: CASSLAPTRQNTEAFF. The CDR3 DNA follows: TGTGCCAGCAGTTTAGCCCCTACCAGACAGAACACTGAAGCTTTCTTT.

This clonotype has at least ten counts. The chain carries TRBV20-1 and TRBJ1-1; D perhaps matches TRBD1 (5 bases). V was clipped by 0 bases and J by 6 bases, with 20 bases between them. From germline, CDR1 is DFQATT and CDR2 SNEGSKA (reference sequence). There are 16 residues in the CDR3. The CDR3 DNA follows: TGCAGTGCTAGAGACCCCTGGGGCTCAAAATCCCCTGAAGCTTTCTTT. As protein: CSARDPWGSKSPEAFF.

This clonotype showed up many times. The chain joins TRBV30 to TRBJ1-2; D gene unclear. Germline-derived CDR1 and CDR2 are GTSNPN and SVGIG (reference sequence). V lost 4 bases and J lost 10, with 16 bases in between. The CDR3 contains 12 residues. CDR3 coding DNA: TGTGCCTGGAATGTAGTAGGAAGGGCCTACACCTTC. It specifies CAWNVVGRAYTF. Complete variable domain (other parts from reference TRBV30 and TRBJ1-2): SQTIHQWPATLVQPVGSPLSLECTVEGTSNPNLYWYRQAAGRGLQLLFYSVGIGQISSEVPQNLSASRPQDRQFILSSKKLLLSDSGFYLCAWNVVGRAYTFGSGTRLTVV.

The table lists this clonotype with many counts. The chain carries TRBV12-5 and TRBJ1-1; 8 bases agree with TRBD1. The trim removed 5 bases at V and 0 bases at J, leaving 8 bases unmatched. CDR1 is LGHNT and CDR2 is FRNRAP in the germline V gene. This CDR3 has 16 residues. CDR3 amino acids: CASGAGTGSMNTEAFF. The CDR3 coding sequence is TGTGCTAGTGGTGCCGGGACAGGAAGCATGAACACTGAAGCTTTCTTT. The full variable domain, with the rest looked up from reference TRBV12-5 and TRBJ1-1, is DARVTQTPRHKVTEMGQEVTMRCQPILGHNTVFWYRQTMMQGLELLAYFRNRAPLDDSGMPKDRFSAEMPDATLATLKIQPSEPRDSAVYFCASGAGTGSMNTEAFFGQGTRLTVV.

This clonotype has a single count. The rearrangement joins TRBV9 to TRBJ1-2; D remains unclear. In germline, CDR1 is SGDLS, CDR2 YYNGEE. Trimming cost V 3 bases and J 8 bases, with 8 bases left between them. The CDR3 length is 11 residues. The CDR3 protein is CASSGLRGYTF. CDR3 nucleotide sequence: TGTGCCAGCAGCGGACTAAGGGGCTACACCTTC.

This clonotype was counted many times. The chain couples TRBV2 to TRBJ2-5, with TRBD2 matching over 9 bases. Trimming removed 3 bases from V and 1 base from J; junction bases left unmatched: 3. Germline lookup yields CDR1 SNHLY and CDR2 FYNNEI. The CDR3 covers 15 residues. CDR3 in amino acids: CASSDIAGAQETQYF. The CDR3 coding sequence is TGTGCCAGCAGTGACATAGCGGGAGCCCAAGAGACCCAGTACTTC.

This clonotype occurred many times. The V gene is TRBV6-1, the J gene TRBJ2-7; 7 bases are shared with TRBD1. The CDR3 spans 13 residues. Germline V gene data show CDR1 as MNHNS and CDR2 as SASEGT. V dropped 10 bases and J dropped 2; count of bases not matched to a gene: 8. CDR3 region: CATRTGPTYEQYF. The CDR3 DNA is TGTGCCACCCGGACAGGTCCCACCTACGAGCAGTACTTC.

The chain carries TRBV7-9 and TRBJ1-2; the D gene is possibly TRBD1 (6 bases). This CDR3 is built from 13 residues. Germline CDR1 SEHNR, CDR2 FQNEAQ (reference sequence). V lost 5 bases and J lost 3, with 10 bases in between. CDR3: CASSRGGDYGYTF. CDR3 DNA sequence: TGTGCCAGCAGCAGGGGGGGGGACTATGGCTACACCTTC. Full variable domain (remainder filled in from reference TRBV7-9 and TRBJ1-2): DTGVSQNPRHKITKRGQNVTFRCDPISEHNRLYWYRQTLGQGPEFLTYFQNEAQLEKSRLLSDRFSAERPKGSFSTLEIQRTEQGDSAMYLCASSRGGDYGYTFGSGTRLTVV.

The genes are TRBV6-1 and TRBJ2-7; D may correspond to TRBD1 or TRBD2 (5 bases each). Deletions cut 5 bases from V and 4 bases from J, with 12 bases between. The CDR3 runs to 13 residues. Germline loops: CDR1 MNHNS, CDR2 SASEGT. The CDR3 reads CASSRIGTYEQYF. CDR3 coding DNA: TGTGCCAGCAGTAGGATAGGGACGTACGAGCAGTACTTC.